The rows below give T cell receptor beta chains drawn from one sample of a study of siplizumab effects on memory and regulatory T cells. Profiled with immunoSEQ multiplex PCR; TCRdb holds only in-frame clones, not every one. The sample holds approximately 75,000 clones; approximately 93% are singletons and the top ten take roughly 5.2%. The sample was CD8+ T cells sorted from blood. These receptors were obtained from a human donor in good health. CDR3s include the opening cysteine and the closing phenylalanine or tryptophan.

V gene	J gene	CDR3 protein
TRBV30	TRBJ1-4	CACSGTGENFGTNEKLFF
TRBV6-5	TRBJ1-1	CASSYYTEAFF
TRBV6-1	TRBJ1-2	CASSEVVLRTGPANYGYTF
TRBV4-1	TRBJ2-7	CASSQGAAETYEQYF
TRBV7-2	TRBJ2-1	CASLDRGEQFF
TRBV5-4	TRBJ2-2	CAGSGGTGELFF
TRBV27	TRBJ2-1	CASSLGGAYNEQFF
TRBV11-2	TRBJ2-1	CASSLEALGVYNEQFF
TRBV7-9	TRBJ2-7	CASSYLSTYEQYF
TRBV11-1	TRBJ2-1	CASSPAGHEQFF
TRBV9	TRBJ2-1	CASSVGGGSEQFF
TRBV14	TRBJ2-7	CASSPDRDVPTGREQYF
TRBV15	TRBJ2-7	CATSRTPGLSSYEQYF
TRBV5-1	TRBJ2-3	CASRSVGTDTQYF
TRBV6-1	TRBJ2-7	CAIGAGQGADEQYF
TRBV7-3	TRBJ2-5	CASSLTGGLETQYF
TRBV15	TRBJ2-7	CATSRERESGYEQYF
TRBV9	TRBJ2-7	CASSPLSGGFYEQYF
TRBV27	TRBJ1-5	CASSPRPQGNQPQHF
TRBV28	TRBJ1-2	CASSLGAGFRKGYTF
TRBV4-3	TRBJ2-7	CASSQDTDPDSYEQYF
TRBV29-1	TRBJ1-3	CSVDLTGNGNTIYF
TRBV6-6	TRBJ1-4	CASSPLGATTNEKLFF
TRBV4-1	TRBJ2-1	CASSQDRLAGGRSLFF
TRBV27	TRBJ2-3	CASSSSSTDTQYF
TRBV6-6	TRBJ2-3	CASMDGGAGTDTQYF
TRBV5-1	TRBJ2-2	CASSLAGEGRELFF
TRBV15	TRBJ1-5	CATSRDQGGGQPQHF
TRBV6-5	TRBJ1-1	CASNRASNTEAFF
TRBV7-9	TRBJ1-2	CASFGGNYGYTF
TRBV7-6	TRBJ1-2	CASSLGSINYGYTF
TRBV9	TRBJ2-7	CASSVGTHGEQYF
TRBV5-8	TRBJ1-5	CASSLASPGVNQPQHF
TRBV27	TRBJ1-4	CASSHLEGTNEKLFF
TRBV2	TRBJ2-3	CASSDPSLTDTQYF
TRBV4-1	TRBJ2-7	CASSQERGTSYEQYF
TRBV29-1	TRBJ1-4	CSVSGMGPEKLFF
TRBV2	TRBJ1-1	CASQTGAMNTEAFF
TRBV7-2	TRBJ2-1	CASSLSGGVYNEQFF
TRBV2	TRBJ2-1	CASLGQIDNEQFF
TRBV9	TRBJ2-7	CASSVGDPGGYEQYF
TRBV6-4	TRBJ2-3	CASSVGDTDTQYF
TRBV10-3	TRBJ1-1	CAISPGVSTGAFF
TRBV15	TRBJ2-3	CATSRVRLAGGDTQYF
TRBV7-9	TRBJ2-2	CASSFTGELFF
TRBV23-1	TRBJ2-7	CASSRVLRALRSYEQYF
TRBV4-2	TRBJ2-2	CASGWGTDTGELFF
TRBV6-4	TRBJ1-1	CASSDEGGRGNTEAFF
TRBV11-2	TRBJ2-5	CASSLVDPAGIRETQYF
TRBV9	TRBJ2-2	CASRSAGTGAFPGELFF